This T cell receptor beta chain was profiled in a study of blood T cells in healthy people across ages. Background on the study: About one barcoded beta molecule per two T cells was the capture yield of template switching. Study results and limitations: There was a strong correlation between TCR beta diversity and naive T cell percentage.

Isolated per sample were at least 6 million PBMCs. The CDR3 has 15 amino acids. With 5 bases removed from V and 2 bases from J, the gap between germline ends came to 13 bases. CDR1 SGHTA and CDR2 FQGNSA come from the germline V gene. It was with a sample-barcoded 5' primer and a J-beta primer mix that a second PCR of roughly 7 to 12 cycles was run. All cDNA molecules were each tagged by a template-switch adaptor with 12 random nucleotides. Each CDR3 protein gets one entry after TCRdb re-called the 5' RACE reads with MiXCR. Seen here are hundreds of thousands of distinct CDR3 sequences, around 40% observed once, and the top ten hold roughly 19%. Concerning this clonotype: The antigen is not known.

The TCR comes from a woman between 55 and 75 years old in good health. Sequenced sample: blood. The V and J genes are TRBV7-2 and TRBJ1-5, with D possibly being TRBD1 (5 bases). The CDR3 sequence is CASSLQRGGNQPQHF. In nucleotides, the CDR3 is TGTGCCAGCAGCCTACAGAGGGGTGGCAATCAGCCCCAGCATTTT. The variable domain in full, with the rest retrieved from reference TRBV7-2 and TRBJ1-5, is GAGVSQSPSNKVTEKGKDVELRCDPISGHTALYWYRQSLGQGLEFLIYFQGNSAPDKSGLPSDRFSAERTGGSVSTLTIQRTQQEDSAVYLCASSLQRGGNQPQHFGDGTRLSIL.